This is a list of T cell receptor beta chains from one sample in a study of shared clonotypes between healthy human individuals. Generated by immunoSEQ multiplex PCR, the TCRdb table keeps only in-frame clones and is missing some. The sample yields about 2 million clones, about 95% seen once. Sample: naive CD8+ T cells sorted from blood. The source is a man aged 18 to 35 in good health. Both conserved end residues are trimmed from each CDR3.

v_call	j_call	cdr3_aa
TRBV2	TRBJ2-2	ASSEEVAGNTGELF
TRBV7-6	TRBJ2-1	ASSLLHVQSSYNEQF
TRBV2	TRBJ1-2	ASSQDRSSMFGYT
TRBV13	TRBJ2-1	ASSLGSPLAGGPPLATNEQF
TRBV30	TRBJ2-3	AWNHPESSTDTQY
TRBV9	TRBJ1-1	ASSGGYTEAF
TRBV9	TRBJ2-5	ASSDRTGAGPIQETQY
TRBV5-1	TRBJ2-1	ASSPGLAGVEYNEQF
TRBV28	TRBJ2-1	ASSLSWDEQF
TRBV2	TRBJ1-5	ASRDQGFQPQH
TRBV7-3	TRBJ2-1	ASSVSAASSYNEQF
TRBV9	TRBJ2-6	ASSVEDLSGANVLT